Detailed here is one T cell receptor beta chain. Its antigen is not identified. These data come from a study of OX40 agonist ivuxolimab in advanced cancers. Study context: Patients took ivuxolimab, an agonistic anti-OX40 (CD134) antibody. Ivuxolimab was administered intravenously to patients at 0.01 to 10 mg/kg every 2 weeks. Patients undergoing dose escalation presented with hepatocellular carcinoma, melanoma, renal cell or head and neck cancer. Notes on the study in general: It was not determined which antigens were specifically recognized by the peripheral T cells that had undergone clonal expansion.

This table comes from immunoSEQ multiplex PCR, and its TCRdb copy is limited to in-frame clones, with some not included. The table records 65,000 to 85,000 clones, about nine tenths of them present only once. Germline CDR1 reads GTSNPN; CDR2 reads SVGIG (reference sequence). The CDR3 is made up of 13 amino acids. V lost 1 base and J lost 1, with 8 bases in between. The receptor was isolated from an adult with an advanced solid tumor such as melanoma, head and neck, liver or kidney cancer. V gene TRBV30 combines with J gene TRBJ2-7; possible D gene TRBD1, 5 bases. The sample here was CD4+ or CD8+ T cells sorted from blood, taken in a trial of the OX40 agonist ivuxolimab. DNA for the CDR3: TGTGCCTGGAGTGCGACAGCATCCTACGAGCAGTACTTC. This codes for CAWSATASYEQYF.